This TCR beta chain appears in the sequencing data of a study of T cells in Graves' hyperthyroidism and ophthalmopathy. The study's findings and limits: The model identified upcoming ophthalmopathy a median roughly 6 months ahead of onset. Through a model of 13 V-J features, ophthalmopathy was separated from stable hyperthyroidism.

Diagnostic decisions used clinical symptoms, serum thyroxine and TRAb, thyroid ultrasound and orbital computed tomography. As regards this clonotype: Its antigen is currently unknown.

V was pared by 4 bases and J by 14 bases, with 23 bases between. The CDR3 totals 14 residues. The germline gives CDR1 SEHNR, CDR2 FQNEAQ (reference sequence). Regions amplified from RNA transcripts were the TCR beta CDR3 regions. The HTBI primer set was used in a first-round RT-PCR of the TCR CDR3. TCRdb called the multiplex PCR reads again in MiXCR, with one record for every CDR3 protein. The sample has some 210,000 distinct CDR3 sequences, approximately 17% seen once. The V and J genes are TRBV7-9 and TRBJ1-1; D is perhaps TRBD1 (6 bases). The material sequenced was blood. The TCR originated in a man in his forties or fifties with Graves' hyperthyroidism. The CDR3 DNA is TGTGCCAGCAGCTCTCTAACAGGGACCCTAAGGGTGTTCTTT. Translating it yields CASSSLTGTLRVFF.